Listed below are T cell receptor beta chains from one sample, sequenced in a study of blood T cell repertoires in COVID-19. This table comes from immunoSEQ multiplex PCR, and its TCRdb copy is limited to in-frame clones, with some not included. The table includes 35,000 to 50,000 clones, roughly three quarters detected once. Sequencing input: peripheral blood. The source of these receptors is an elderly man with acute or convalescent COVID-19. Both conserved end residues are part of each CDR3. A D gene is named only where the DNA matches it firmly. A row's size may be missing; if present it is once, few, many or a size class.

j_gene: TRBJ2-3
v_gene: TRBV27
d_gene: .
abundance: few
CDR3aa: CASSLLLGNTQYF
CDR3nt: TGTGCCAGCAGTTTATTGTTGGGCAATACGCAGTATTTT

j_gene: TRBJ1-2
v_gene: TRBV6-1
d_gene: .
abundance: .
CDR3aa: CASSEAPGANYGYTF
CDR3nt: TGTGCCAGCAGTGAAGCTCCGGGGGCTAACTATGGCTACACCTTC

j_gene: TRBJ2-3
v_gene: TRBV6-5
d_gene: TRBD1
abundance: .
CDR3aa: CASTGQGTDTQYF
CDR3nt: TGTGCCAGCACGGGACAGGGCACAGATACGCAGTATTTT

j_gene: TRBJ1-1
v_gene: TRBV7-9
d_gene: .
abundance: .
CDR3aa: CASSLARRSREAFF
CDR3nt: TGTGCCAGCAGCTTAGCGCGCCGGAGCCGTGAAGCTTTCTTT

j_gene: TRBJ1-5
v_gene: TRBV2
d_gene: TRBD1
abundance: few
CDR3aa: CASMGDRGAYFSNQPQHF
CDR3nt: TGTGCCAGCATGGGGGACAGGGGAGCTTATTTTAGCAATCAGCCCCAGCATTTT

j_gene: TRBJ1-2
v_gene: TRBV9
d_gene: .
abundance: .
CDR3aa: CASSVDLGEAVGYTF
CDR3nt: TGTGCCAGCAGCGTAGATCTAGGGGAGGCGGTCGGCTACACCTTC

j_gene: TRBJ2-3
v_gene: TRBV30
d_gene: TRBD2
abundance: .
CDR3aa: CAWSVLAETQYF
CDR3nt: TGTGCCTGGAGTGTACTAGCGGAAACGCAGTATTTT

j_gene: TRBJ1-1
v_gene: TRBV29-1
d_gene: .
abundance: .
CDR3aa: CSVDGANTEAFF
CDR3nt: TGCAGCGTTGATGGGGCGAACACTGAAGCTTTCTTT

j_gene: TRBJ2-3
v_gene: TRBV2
d_gene: TRBD2
abundance: once
CDR3aa: CAGGLAGSTQYF
CDR3nt: TGTGCCGGCGGACTAGCGGGGTCTACGCAGTATTTT

j_gene: TRBJ1-5
v_gene: TRBV5-1
d_gene: TRBD1
abundance: once
CDR3aa: CASSPGQGGQPQHF
CDR3nt: TGCGCCAGCAGCCCCGGACAGGGCGGGCAGCCCCAGCATTTT

j_gene: TRBJ2-3
v_gene: TRBV7-3
d_gene: .
abundance: .
CDR3aa: CASSFRSSTDTQYF
CDR3nt: TGTGCCAGCAGCTTTAGGAGTAGCACAGATACGCAGTATTTT

j_gene: TRBJ1-1
v_gene: TRBV30
d_gene: .
abundance: .
CDR3aa: CAGGNTEAFF
CDR3nt: TGTGCCGGAGGGAACACTGAAGCTTTCTTT

j_gene: TRBJ1-2
v_gene: TRBV18
d_gene: TRBD1
abundance: few
CDR3aa: CASSPDRVDYGYTF
CDR3nt: TGTGCCAGCTCACCAGACAGGGTAGACTATGGCTACACCTTC

j_gene: TRBJ1-2
v_gene: TRBV6-5
d_gene: TRBD1
abundance: .
CDR3aa: CASSAQDRGHGYTF
CDR3nt: TGTGCCAGCAGCGCCCAGGACAGGGGGCATGGCTACACCTTC

j_gene: TRBJ2-3
v_gene: TRBV18
d_gene: .
abundance: .
CDR3aa: CASSAAADTQYF
CDR3nt: TGTGCCAGCTCAGCCGCGGCAGATACGCAGTATTTT

j_gene: TRBJ2-1
v_gene: TRBV5-8
d_gene: TRBD2
abundance: .
CDR3aa: CASSLGLAAYNEQFF
CDR3nt: TGTGCCAGCAGCTTGGGACTAGCGGCCTACAATGAGCAGTTCTTC

j_gene: TRBJ1-3
v_gene: TRBV18
d_gene: .
abundance: .
CDR3aa: CASSPYRVSGNTIYF
CDR3nt: TGTGCCAGCTCACCATATCGGGTATCTGGAAACACCATATATTTT

j_gene: TRBJ1-1
v_gene: TRBV7-9
d_gene: TRBD1
abundance: .
CDR3aa: CASSWDRGRTEAFF
CDR3nt: TGTGCCAGCAGCTGGGACAGGGGTAGGACTGAAGCTTTCTTT

j_gene: TRBJ2-1
v_gene: TRBV3-1/TRBV3-2
d_gene: .
abundance: .
CDR3aa: CASSLGREQFF
CDR3nt: TGTGCCAGCAGCCTGGGGCGGGAGCAGTTCTTC

j_gene: TRBJ1-4
v_gene: TRBV7-3
d_gene: TRBD1
abundance: .
CDR3aa: CASSFDRGEKLFF
CDR3nt: TGTGCCAGCAGCTTCGACAGGGGTGAAAAACTGTTTTTT

j_gene: TRBJ1-2
v_gene: TRBV6-1
d_gene: .
abundance: .
CDR3aa: CASSENPRTAYGYTF
CDR3nt: TGTGCCAGCAGTGAGAATCCCCGGACAGCCTATGGCTACACCTTC

j_gene: TRBJ2-7
v_gene: TRBV6-1
d_gene: .
abundance: .
CDR3aa: CASSEPGWASYEQYF
CDR3nt: TGTGCCAGCAGTGAACCAGGGTGGGCCTCCTACGAGCAGTACTTC

j_gene: TRBJ1-3
v_gene: TRBV6-1
d_gene: .
abundance: .
CDR3aa: CASSERGISGNTIYF
CDR3nt: TGTGCCAGCAGTGAACGCGGTATCTCTGGAAACACCATATATTTT

j_gene: TRBJ1-6
v_gene: TRBV6-5
d_gene: .
abundance: .
CDR3aa: CASSLQGMGNSPLHF
CDR3nt: TGTGCCAGCAGCTTACAGGGTATGGGTAATTCACCCCTCCACTTT

j_gene: TRBJ1-1
v_gene: TRBV11-2
d_gene: .
abundance: .
CDR3aa: CASSSQGTEAFF
CDR3nt: TGTGCCAGCAGCTCACAGGGAACTGAAGCTTTCTTT

j_gene: TRBJ1-2
v_gene: TRBV11-2
d_gene: .
abundance: .
CDR3aa: CASSPQGIINYGYTF
CDR3nt: TGTGCCAGCAGCCCCCAGGGTATTATCAACTATGGCTACACCTTC

j_gene: TRBJ2-1
v_gene: TRBV11-2
d_gene: .
abundance: .
CDR3aa: CTSSLEGDNEQFF
CDR3nt: TGTACCAGCAGCTTAGAAGGGGACAATGAGCAGTTCTTC

j_gene: TRBJ2-1
v_gene: TRBV6-5
d_gene: TRBD1
abundance: .
CDR3aa: CASSRTGRNEQFF
CDR3nt: TGTGCCAGCAGCCGGACAGGGAGGAATGAGCAGTTCTTC

j_gene: TRBJ2-1
v_gene: TRBV6-5
d_gene: TRBD2
abundance: .
CDR3aa: CACSFSGGNNEQFF
CDR3nt: TGTGCCTGCTCATTTAGCGGGGGCAACAATGAGCAGTTCTTC

j_gene: TRBJ2-1
v_gene: TRBV24-1
d_gene: .
abundance: .
CDR3aa: CATAPGSKVSNEQFF
CDR3nt: TGTGCCACAGCTCCGGGATCTAAGGTCTCCAATGAGCAGTTCTTC

j_gene: TRBJ1-1
v_gene: TRBV5-1
d_gene: TRBD1
abundance: .
CDR3aa: CASSFGTGGTEAFF
CDR3nt: TGCGCCAGCAGCTTCGGGACAGGGGGGACTGAAGCTTTCTTT

j_gene: TRBJ1-2
v_gene: TRBV4-1
d_gene: .
abundance: .
CDR3aa: CASSQDPQGYGYTF
CDR3nt: TGCGCCAGCAGCCAAGATCCCCAGGGCTATGGCTACACCTTC

j_gene: TRBJ2-7
v_gene: TRBV4-1
d_gene: .
abundance: .
CDR3aa: CASSPGSEQYF
CDR3nt: TGCGCCAGCAGCCCCGGTTCCGAGCAGTACTTC

j_gene: TRBJ2-3
v_gene: TRBV19
d_gene: .
abundance: .
CDR3aa: CASSQYPSDKGDTQYF
CDR3nt: TGTGCCAGTAGCCAATACCCCTCGGACAAAGGAGATACGCAGTATTTT

j_gene: TRBJ1-6
v_gene: TRBV6-5
d_gene: .
abundance: .
CDR3aa: CASSLQGRSPLHF
CDR3nt: TGTGCCAGCAGTCTACAGGGCCGTTCACCCCTCCACTTT

j_gene: TRBJ1-5
v_gene: TRBV20-1
d_gene: .
abundance: few
CDR3aa: CSASRVSNQPQHF
CDR3nt: TGCAGTGCTAGTCGAGTTAGCAATCAGCCCCAGCATTTT

j_gene: TRBJ2-7
v_gene: TRBV7-7
d_gene: .
abundance: .
CDR3aa: CASSPQNSANEQYF
CDR3nt: TGTGCCAGCAGCCCCCAAAATAGTGCCAACGAGCAGTACTTC

j_gene: TRBJ2-5
v_gene: TRBV5-1
d_gene: .
abundance: .
CDR3aa: CASSMVPKTQYF
CDR3nt: TGCGCCAGCAGCATGGTCCCCAAGACCCAGTACTTC

j_gene: TRBJ2-5
v_gene: TRBV5-1
d_gene: .
abundance: .
CDR3aa: CASSGGEETQYF
CDR3nt: TGCGCCAGCAGCGGAGGGGAGGAGACCCAGTACTTC

j_gene: TRBJ2-3
v_gene: TRBV5-1
d_gene: .
abundance: .
CDR3aa: CASSLALAGATDTQYF
CDR3nt: TGCGCCAGCAGCTTGGCGTTGGCGGGGGCCACAGATACGCAGTATTTT

j_gene: TRBJ1-1
v_gene: TRBV6-5
d_gene: .
abundance: .
CDR3aa: CASSYSPVNTEAFF
CDR3nt: TGTGCCAGCAGTTACTCTCCGGTGAACACTGAAGCTTTCTTT

j_gene: TRBJ1-5
v_gene: TRBV2
d_gene: .
abundance: .
CDR3aa: CASSRTAYQPQHF
CDR3nt: TGTGCCAGCAGCAGGACTGCCTATCAGCCCCAGCATTTT

j_gene: TRBJ2-2
v_gene: TRBV7-9
d_gene: TRBD1
abundance: .
CDR3aa: CASSPSGGSDTGELFF
CDR3nt: TGTGCCAGCAGCCCTTCAGGGGGCTCTGACACCGGGGAGCTGTTTTTT

j_gene: TRBJ2-2
v_gene: TRBV5-4
d_gene: TRBD1
abundance: .
CDR3aa: CASSLAGTGWTGELFF
CDR3nt: TGTGCCAGCAGCCTAGCTGGGACAGGGTGGACCGGGGAGCTGTTTTTT

j_gene: TRBJ2-3
v_gene: TRBV5-5
d_gene: .
abundance: .
CDR3aa: CASSLAGGVVADTQYF
CDR3nt: TGTGCCAGCAGCTTGGCCGGGGGAGTAGTGGCAGATACGCAGTATTTT

j_gene: TRBJ1-1
v_gene: TRBV11-2
d_gene: TRBD1
abundance: .
CDR3aa: CASSKRTGVVSEAFF
CDR3nt: TGTGCCAGCAGCAAACGGACAGGGGTCGTTTCTGAAGCTTTCTTT

j_gene: TRBJ2-7
v_gene: TRBV10-3
d_gene: .
abundance: .
CDR3aa: CAISNSYEQYF
CDR3nt: TGTGCCATCTCAAATTCCTACGAGCAGTACTTC

j_gene: TRBJ2-2
v_gene: TRBV7-3
d_gene: .
abundance: .
CDR3aa: CASSSGANTGELFF
CDR3nt: TGTGCCAGCAGCTCAGGGGCGAACACCGGGGAGCTGTTTTTT

j_gene: TRBJ1-1
v_gene: TRBV5-8
d_gene: .
abundance: .
CDR3aa: CASSFATGRNTEAFF
CDR3nt: TGTGCCAGCAGCTTTGCCACAGGGCGGAACACTGAAGCTTTCTTT

j_gene: TRBJ1-6
v_gene: TRBV3-1/TRBV3-2
d_gene: .
abundance: .
CDR3aa: CASSQGQISNSPLHF
CDR3nt: TGTGCCAGCAGCCAAGGGCAGATCTCGAACTCACCCCTCCACTTT